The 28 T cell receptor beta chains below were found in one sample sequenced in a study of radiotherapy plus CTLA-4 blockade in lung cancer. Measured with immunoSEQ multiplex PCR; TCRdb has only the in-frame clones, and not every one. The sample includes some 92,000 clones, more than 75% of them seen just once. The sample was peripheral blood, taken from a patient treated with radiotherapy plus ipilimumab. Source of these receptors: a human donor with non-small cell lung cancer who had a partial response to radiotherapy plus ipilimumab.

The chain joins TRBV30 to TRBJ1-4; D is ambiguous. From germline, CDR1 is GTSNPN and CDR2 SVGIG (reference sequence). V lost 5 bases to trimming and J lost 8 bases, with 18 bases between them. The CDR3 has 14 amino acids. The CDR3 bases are TGTGCCTGGGGTAACCCTCAGACATCAGAAAAACTGTTTTTT. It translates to CAWGNPQTSEKLFF.

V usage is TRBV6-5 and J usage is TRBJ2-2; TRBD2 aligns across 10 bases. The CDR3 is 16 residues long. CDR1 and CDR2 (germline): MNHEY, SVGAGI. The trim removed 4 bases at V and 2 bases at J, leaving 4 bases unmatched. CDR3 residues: CASSLAGGSNTGELFF. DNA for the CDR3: TGTGCCAGCAGTTTAGCGGGAGGATCAAACACCGGGGAGCTGTTTTTT.

The CDR3 DNA is TGCGCCAGCAGTCTCGCCAGCGGGAGCGACACAGATACGCAGTATTTT. It codes for CASSLASGSDTDTQYF. The chain combines TRBV10-2 with TRBJ2-3, with TRBD2 matching over 8 bases. V shed 5 bases, J shed 2 bases, and the junction held 9 bases outside the gene matches. CDR1 is WSHSY, CDR2 SAAADI, per germline. The CDR3 has 16 residues.

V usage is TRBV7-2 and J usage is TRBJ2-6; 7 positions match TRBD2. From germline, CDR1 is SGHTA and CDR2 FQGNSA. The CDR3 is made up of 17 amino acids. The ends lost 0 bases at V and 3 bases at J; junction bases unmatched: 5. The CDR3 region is CASSLAGAGVGANVLTF. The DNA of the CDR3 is TGTGCCAGCAGCTTAGCCGGGGCGGGGGTTGGGGCCAACGTCCTGACTTTC.

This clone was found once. In DNA, the CDR3 is TGTGCCAGCAGCAGACTAGCGGGATACACAGATACGCAGTATTTT. Translation gives CASSRLAGYTDTQYF. The chain links TRBV25-1 to TRBJ2-3; 11 nucleotides line up with TRBD2. The CDR3 totals 15 residues. Germline V gene sequence: CDR1 MGHDK, CDR2 SYGVNS. V lost 6 bases and J lost 2; bases outside the gene matches: 4.

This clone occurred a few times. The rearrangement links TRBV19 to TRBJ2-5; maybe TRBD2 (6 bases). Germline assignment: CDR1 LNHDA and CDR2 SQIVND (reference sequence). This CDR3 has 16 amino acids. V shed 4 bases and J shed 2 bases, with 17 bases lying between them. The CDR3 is CASSTPGLPRQETQYF. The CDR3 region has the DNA TGTGCCAGTAGTACCCCGGGACTGCCGCGGCAAGAGACCCAGTACTTC.

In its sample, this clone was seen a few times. The CDR3: CASSFGDSDGYTF. CDR3 DNA sequence: TGCGCCAGCAGCTTTGGGGACTCGGATGGCTACACCTTC. This sequence joins TRBV5-1 and TRBJ1-2; a weak D match, TRBD1 (5 bases). From germline, CDR1 is SGHRS and CDR2 YFSETQ. The CDR3 is 13 residues long. With 2 bases removed from V and 6 bases from J, the gap between germline ends came to 11 bases.

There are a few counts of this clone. In DNA form, the CDR3 reads TGCGCCAGCAGCACAGGGGGTGGTCCGGAGACCCAGTACTTC. Protein: CASSTGGGPETQYF. The genes are TRBV5-1 and TRBJ2-5; the match to TRBD1 covers 8 bases. V lost 4 bases and J lost 5; bases outside the gene matches: 7. Looked up from germline, CDR1 is SGHRS and CDR2 is YFSETQ. There are 14 residues in the CDR3.

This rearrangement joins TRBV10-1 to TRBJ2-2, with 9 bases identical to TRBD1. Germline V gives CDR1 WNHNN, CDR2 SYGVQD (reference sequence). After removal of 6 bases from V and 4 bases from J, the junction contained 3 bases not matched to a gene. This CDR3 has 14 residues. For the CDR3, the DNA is TGCGCCAGCAGCGGGACAGGGAGCACCGGGGAGCTGTTTTTT. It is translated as CASSGTGSTGELFF.

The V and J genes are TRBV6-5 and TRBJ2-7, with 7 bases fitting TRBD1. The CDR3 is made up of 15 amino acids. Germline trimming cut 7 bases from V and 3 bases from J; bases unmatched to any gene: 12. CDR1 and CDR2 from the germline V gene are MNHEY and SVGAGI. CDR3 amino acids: CASNPSGTAHYEQYF. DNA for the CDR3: TGTGCCAGCAATCCATCCGGGACAGCTCACTACGAGCAGTACTTC.

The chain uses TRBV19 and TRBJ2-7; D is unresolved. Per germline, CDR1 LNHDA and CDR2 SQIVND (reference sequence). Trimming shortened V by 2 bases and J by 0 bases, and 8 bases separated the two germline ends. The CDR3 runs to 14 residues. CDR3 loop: CASSISSGSYEQYF. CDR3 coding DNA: TGTGCCAGTAGTATATCCTCCGGCTCCTACGAGCAGTACTTC.

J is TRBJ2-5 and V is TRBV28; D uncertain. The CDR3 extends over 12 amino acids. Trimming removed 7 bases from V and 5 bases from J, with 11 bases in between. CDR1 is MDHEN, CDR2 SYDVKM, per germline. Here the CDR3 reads CASNGRRETQYF. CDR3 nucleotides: TGTGCCAGCAATGGGCGCAGGGAGACCCAGTACTTC. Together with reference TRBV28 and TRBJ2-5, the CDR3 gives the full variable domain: DVKVTQSSRYLVKRTGEKVFLECVQDMDHENMFWYRQDPGLGLRLIYFSYDVKMKEKGDIPEGYSVSREKKERFSLILESASTNQTSMYLCASNGRRETQYFGPGTRLLVL.

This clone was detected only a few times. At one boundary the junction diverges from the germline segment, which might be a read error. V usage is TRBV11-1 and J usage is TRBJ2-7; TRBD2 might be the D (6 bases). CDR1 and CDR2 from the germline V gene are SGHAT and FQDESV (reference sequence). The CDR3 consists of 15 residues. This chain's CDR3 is CASSQDGASDYEQYF. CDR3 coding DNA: TGCGCCAGCAGCCAAGATGGGGCTAGCGACTACGAGCAGTACTTC.

CDR3 nucleotides: TGTGCCAGCAGTAACGAGCGGGGCGGAGAAAACATTCAGTACTTC. Translating it yields CASSNERGGENIQYF. The chain joins TRBV2 to TRBJ2-4, with 7 bases that match TRBD2. Germline assignment: CDR1 SNHLY and CDR2 FYNNEI. The CDR3 spans 15 residues. V was clipped by 5 bases and J by 5 bases; unmatched bases: 9.

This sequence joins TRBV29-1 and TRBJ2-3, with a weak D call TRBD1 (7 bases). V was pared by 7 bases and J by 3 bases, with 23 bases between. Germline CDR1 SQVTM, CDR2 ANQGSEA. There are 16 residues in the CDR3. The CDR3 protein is CSAEGGSRGRTDTQYF. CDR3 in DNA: TGCAGCGCCGAGGGGGGATCCAGGGGGAGAACAGATACGCAGTATTTT.

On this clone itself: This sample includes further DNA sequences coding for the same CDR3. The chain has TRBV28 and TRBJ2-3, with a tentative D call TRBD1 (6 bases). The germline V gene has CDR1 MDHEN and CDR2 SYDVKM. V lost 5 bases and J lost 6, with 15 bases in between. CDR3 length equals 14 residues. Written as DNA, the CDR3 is TGTGCCAGCAGTCCGGGTGGGGGCGGGGATACGCAGTATTTT. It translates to CASSPGGGGDTQYF.

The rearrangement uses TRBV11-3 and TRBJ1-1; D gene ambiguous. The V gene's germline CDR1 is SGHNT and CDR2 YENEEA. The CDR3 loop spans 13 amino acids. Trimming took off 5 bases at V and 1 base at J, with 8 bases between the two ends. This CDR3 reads CASSRNRNTEAFF. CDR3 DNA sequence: TGTGCCAGCAGCAGGAACAGGAACACTGAAGCTTTCTTT.

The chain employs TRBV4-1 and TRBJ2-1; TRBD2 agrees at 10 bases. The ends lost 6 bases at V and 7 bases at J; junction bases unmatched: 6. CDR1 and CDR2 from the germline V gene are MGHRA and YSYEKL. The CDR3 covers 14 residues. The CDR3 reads CASRFSGRGNEQFF. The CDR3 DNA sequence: TGCGCCAGCAGATTCAGCGGGAGGGGGAATGAGCAGTTCTTC.

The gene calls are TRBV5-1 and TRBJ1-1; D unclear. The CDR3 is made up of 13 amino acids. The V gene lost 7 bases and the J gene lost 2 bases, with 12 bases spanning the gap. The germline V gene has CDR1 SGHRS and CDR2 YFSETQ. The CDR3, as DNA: TGCGCCAGCGGGGAGGGTTCTAACACTGAAGCTTTCTTT. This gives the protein CASGEGSNTEAFF.

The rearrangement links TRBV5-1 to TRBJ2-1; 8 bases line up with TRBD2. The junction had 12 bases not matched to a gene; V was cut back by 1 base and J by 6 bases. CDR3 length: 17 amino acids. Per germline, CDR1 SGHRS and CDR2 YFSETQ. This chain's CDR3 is CASSLRASQRGSNEQFF. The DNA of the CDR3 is TGCGCCAGCAGCTTGCGGGCCAGCCAGCGGGGGTCCAATGAGCAGTTCTTC.

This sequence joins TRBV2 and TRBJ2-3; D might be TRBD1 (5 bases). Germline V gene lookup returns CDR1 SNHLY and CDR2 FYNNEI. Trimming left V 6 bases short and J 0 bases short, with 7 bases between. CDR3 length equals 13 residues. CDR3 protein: CASSRASTDTQYF. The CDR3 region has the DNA TGTGCCAGCAGCAGGGCTAGCACAGATACGCAGTATTTT.

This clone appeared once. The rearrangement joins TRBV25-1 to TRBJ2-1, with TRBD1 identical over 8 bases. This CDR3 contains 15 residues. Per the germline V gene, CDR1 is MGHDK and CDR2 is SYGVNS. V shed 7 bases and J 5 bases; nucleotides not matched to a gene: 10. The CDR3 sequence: CASTRSGGPHNEQFF. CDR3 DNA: TGTGCCAGCACCCGCTCAGGGGGCCCCCACAATGAGCAGTTCTTC.

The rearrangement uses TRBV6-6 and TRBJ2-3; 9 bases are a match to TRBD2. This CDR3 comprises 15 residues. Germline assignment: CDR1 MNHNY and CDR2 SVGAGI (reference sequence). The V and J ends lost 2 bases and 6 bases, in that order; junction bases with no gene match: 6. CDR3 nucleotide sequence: TGTGCCAGCAGTTACAGTAGCGGGAGTGTGGATACGCAGTATTTT. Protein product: CASSYSSGSVDTQYF.

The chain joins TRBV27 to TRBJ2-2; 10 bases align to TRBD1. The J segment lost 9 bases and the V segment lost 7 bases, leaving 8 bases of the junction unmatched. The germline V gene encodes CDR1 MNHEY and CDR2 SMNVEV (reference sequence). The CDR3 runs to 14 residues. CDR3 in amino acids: CASNRQGASRELFF. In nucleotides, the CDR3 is TGTGCCAGCAACCGACAGGGGGCGAGCCGGGAGCTGTTTTTT.

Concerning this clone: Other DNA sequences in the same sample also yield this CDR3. The CDR3 DNA follows: TGCGCCAGCAGTGAGACTAGCGGGAGTAGGGATACGCAGTATTTT. Translating gives CASSETSGSRDTQYF. The V call is TRBV10-1, the J call TRBJ2-3; TRBD2 aligns across 11 bases. The V segment lost 2 bases and the J segment 6 bases; nucleotides outside the gene matches: 4. Per germline, CDR1 WNHNN and CDR2 SYGVQD (reference sequence). The CDR3 consists of 15 residues.

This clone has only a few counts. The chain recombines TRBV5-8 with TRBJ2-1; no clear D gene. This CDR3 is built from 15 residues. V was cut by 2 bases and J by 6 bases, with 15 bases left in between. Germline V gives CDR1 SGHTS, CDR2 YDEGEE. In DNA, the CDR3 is TGTGCCAGCAGCTTCCGGGTAGCCGGTGGCAATGAGCAGTTCTTC. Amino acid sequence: CASSFRVAGGNEQFF.

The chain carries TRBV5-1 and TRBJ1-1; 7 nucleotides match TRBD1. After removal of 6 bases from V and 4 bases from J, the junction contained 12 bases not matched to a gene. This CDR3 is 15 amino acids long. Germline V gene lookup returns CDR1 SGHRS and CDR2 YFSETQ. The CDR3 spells CASTRQGLGATEAFF. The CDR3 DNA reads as TGCGCCAGCACTCGACAGGGTCTAGGGGCCACTGAAGCTTTCTTT.

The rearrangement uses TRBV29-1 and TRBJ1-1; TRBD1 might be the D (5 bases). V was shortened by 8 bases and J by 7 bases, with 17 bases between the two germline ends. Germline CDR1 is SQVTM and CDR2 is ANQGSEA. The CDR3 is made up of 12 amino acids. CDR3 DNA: TGCAGCATTCCCCGGGGCGGGGGTGAAGCTTTCTTT. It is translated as CSIPRGGGEAFF.